A single sample gave rise to the 21 T cell receptor beta chains below, sequenced in a study of cytomegalovirus exposure and HLA in healthy donors. Vbeta (60) and Jbeta (13) primers were used in the PCR. Libraries were prepared by immunoSEQ multiplex PCR; TCRdb keeps only in-frame clonotypes and omits some of them. The sample lists about 200,000 clones, 80% to 90% occurring once. The sequenced material came from PBMCs. These receptors were taken from a man under 40 in good health and CMV-seronegative.

The sample holds a few counts of this clone. The chain links TRBV5-5 to TRBJ2-7, with 7 bases fitting TRBD1. The CDR3 spans 12 residues. V dropped 4 bases and J dropped 6; count of bases not matched to a gene: 4. CDR1 is SGHKS, CDR2 YYEKEE, per germline (reference sequence). Here the CDR3 DNA reads TGTGCCAGCAGCCCGACAGGGACCGAGCAGTACTTC. It is translated as CASSPTGTEQYF.

The chain is built from TRBV19 and TRBJ1-5; TRBD1 might be the D (6 bases). Germline V gives CDR1 LNHDA, CDR2 SQIVND (reference sequence). The ends were cut back, 6 bases at V and 4 bases at J, with 16 bases in the middle. The CDR3 totals 15 residues. CDR3 coding DNA: TGTGCCAGTAGACAGGGAGGGACGCTAAATCAGCCCCAGCATTTT. It specifies CASRQGGTLNQPQHF. Together with reference TRBV19 and TRBJ1-5, the CDR3 gives the full variable domain: DGGITQSPKYLFRKEGQNVTLSCEQNLNHDAMYWYRQDPGQGLRLIYYSQIVNDFQKGDIAEGYSVSREKKESFPLTVTSAQKNPTAFYLCASRQGGTLNQPQHFGDGTRLSIL.

This chain connects TRBV6-1 to TRBJ1-2; D is undetermined. The length of the CDR3 is 10 residues. Germline V gene sequence: CDR1 MNHNS, CDR2 SASEGT. Deletions cut 6 bases from V and 8 bases from J, with 7 bases between. CDR3 amino acids: CASRLEGYTF. Here the CDR3 DNA reads TGTGCCAGCAGGTTGGAGGGCTACACCTTC.

The V call is TRBV19, the J call TRBJ2-2; 12 bases line up with TRBD1. Unmatched junction bases numbered 6, after V lost 9 bases and J lost 7 bases. Germline CDR1 reads LNHDA; CDR2 reads SQIVND (reference sequence). This CDR3 spans 14 amino acids. This CDR3 reads CASLGTGGIGELFF. CDR3 sequence (DNA): TGTGCCAGCCTAGGGACAGGGGGCATCGGGGAGCTGTTTTTT. Based on the CDR3 plus reference TRBV19 and TRBJ2-2, the full variable domain is DGGITQSPKYLFRKEGQNVTLSCEQNLNHDAMYWYRQDPGQGLRLIYYSQIVNDFQKGDIAEGYSVSREKKESFPLTVTSAQKNPTAFYLCASLGTGGIGELFFGEGSRLTVL.

The chain recombines TRBV4-3 with TRBJ2-5, with D possibly matching TRBD1 (6 bases). Trimming took 1 base from V and 4 from J, leaving 13 bases between them. In germline, CDR1 is LGHNA, CDR2 YSLEER. This CDR3 has 15 residues. DNA for the CDR3: TGCGCCAGCAGCCAAGGGGGGCTGGGGAGAGAGACCCAGTACTTC. It encodes CASSQGGLGRETQYF.

The V call is TRBV29-1, the J call TRBJ2-5; TRBD1 is a possible D gene (7 bases). The J call may be incorrect, as the DNA end agrees better with TRBJ2-7. Per germline, CDR1 SQVTM and CDR2 ANQGSEA. The CDR3 has 12 amino acids. The CDR3 DNA is TGCAGCGTGCGGGACAGCGAGTACGAGCAGTACTTC. Translating gives CSVRDSEYEQYF.

The J gene is TRBJ2-1, the V gene TRBV28; 9 positions match TRBD1. This CDR3 spans 16 amino acids. Germline V gene lookup returns CDR1 MDHEN and CDR2 SYDVKM. V shed 7 bases, J shed 6 bases, and the junction held 13 bases outside the gene matches. CDR3: CASTPPGTGLVNEQFF. The CDR3 nucleotides read TGTGCCAGCACCCCCCCCGGGACAGGGTTAGTCAATGAGCAGTTCTTC.

This clone was observed once. The chain has TRBV2 and TRBJ1-2, with 8 bases identical to TRBD1. Germline V lookup: CDR1 SNHLY, CDR2 FYNNEI. V shed 8 bases and J 5 bases; nucleotides not matched to a gene: 7. This CDR3 contains 13 residues. CDR3 loop: CASWTGRVYGYTF. DNA of the CDR3: TGTGCCAGCTGGACAGGGCGAGTTTATGGCTACACCTTC. Complete variable domain (other parts from reference TRBV2 and TRBJ1-2): EPEVTQTPSHQVTQMGQEVILRCVPISNHLYFYWYRQILGQKVEFLVSFYNNEISEKSEIFDDQFSVERPDGSNFTLKIRSTKLEDSAMYFCASWTGRVYGYTFGSGTRLTVV.

This rearrangement joins TRBV5-6 to TRBJ2-3; TRBD2 aligns across 7 bases. From germline, CDR1 is SGHDT and CDR2 YYEEEE. After removal of 0 bases from V and 2 bases from J, the junction contained 9 bases not matched to a gene. The CDR3 extends over 17 amino acids. The CDR3 loop reads CASSLVGAGPFTDTQYF. The CDR3 nucleotides are TGTGCCAGCAGCTTGGTCGGAGCGGGACCTTTCACAGATACGCAGTATTTT.

V is TRBV14 and J is TRBJ1-6, with a weak D call TRBD1 (5 bases). Germline assignment: CDR1 SGHDN and CDR2 FVKESK. V lost 1 base, J lost 7 bases, and 11 bases lay in between. The CDR3 contains 15 residues. DNA for the CDR3: TGTGCCAGCAGCCAAGGGATGGGGCGAAATTCACCCCTCCACTTT. Residues: CASSQGMGRNSPLHF.

V is TRBV28 and J is TRBJ1-2; tentatively, D is TRBD1 (6 bases). Germline V gene data show CDR1 as MDHEN and CDR2 as SYDVKM. This CDR3 region has 13 residues. Trimming removed 2 bases at V and 4 bases at J, with 8 bases between. This chain's CDR3 is CASSLGRGYGYTF. The DNA for the CDR3 is TGTGCCAGCAGTTTAGGCAGGGGCTATGGCTACACCTTC.

The V call is TRBV5-6, the J call TRBJ2-7; 10 bases are a match to TRBD1. Germline lookup yields CDR1 SGHDT and CDR2 YYEEEE. The CDR3 is made up of 18 amino acids. The V and J ends lost 0 bases and 1 base, in that order; junction bases with no gene match: 10. CDR3 loop: CASSLGGDRGLPSYEQYF. In DNA form, the CDR3 reads TGTGCCAGCAGCTTGGGGGGAGACAGGGGGCTCCCATCCTACGAGCAGTACTTC.

The V gene is TRBV9, the J gene TRBJ2-2; a possible D gene is TRBD1 (5 bases). This CDR3 has 14 amino acids. Deletions cut 7 bases from V and 1 base from J, with 11 bases between. Germline CDR1 is SGDLS and CDR2 is YYNGEE. The CDR3 region is CASARGLNTGELFF. The DNA for the CDR3 is TGTGCCAGCGCTAGGGGTTTGAACACCGGGGAGCTGTTTTTT.

This rearrangement joins TRBV28 to TRBJ1-2; a weak D match, TRBD1 (5 bases). Germline-derived CDR1 and CDR2 are MDHEN and SYDVKM. This CDR3 is built from 13 residues. The CDR3 region is CRAGGYLNYGYTF. For the CDR3, the DNA is TGTCGTGCCGGGGGGTACCTTAACTATGGCTACACCTTC.

The chain is built from TRBV7-8 and TRBJ2-7, with TRBD2 matching over 7 bases. The V gene end was trimmed by 5 bases and the J gene end by 0 bases; junction bases not matched to a gene: 1. This CDR3 has 13 amino acids. The germline V gene has CDR1 SGHVS and CDR2 FQNEAQ. The CDR3 DNA follows: TGTGCCAGCAGCGGGGGGGACTCCTACGAGCAGTACTTC. Its translation: CASSGGDSYEQYF.

The chain links TRBV28 to TRBJ2-2, with 8 nucleotides matching TRBD2. Per germline, CDR1 MDHEN and CDR2 SYDVKM. Trimming at V came to 5 bases and at J to 4 bases, leaving 6 bases not matched to a gene. The CDR3 covers 15 residues. The CDR3 is CASSPGGAGTGELFF. In DNA, the CDR3 is TGTGCCAGCAGTCCCGGGGGGGCGGGCACCGGGGAGCTGTTTTTT.

J is TRBJ1-5 and V is TRBV28; a possible D gene is TRBD1 (5 bases). Trimming cost V 3 bases and J 0 bases, with 15 bases left between them. Germline assignment: CDR1 MDHEN and CDR2 SYDVKM. The CDR3 loop spans 17 amino acids. The CDR3 region is CASSLVQGRHSNQPQHF. Here the CDR3 DNA reads TGTGCCAGCAGTTTGGTGCAGGGCAGGCATAGCAATCAGCCCCAGCATTTT.

V is TRBV4-1 and J is TRBJ1-3; 8 nucleotides match TRBD1. Germline V lookup: CDR1 MGHRA, CDR2 YSYEKL. V lost 0 bases, J lost 3 bases, and 7 bases stayed unmatched. CDR3 length: 17 amino acids. In DNA form, the CDR3 reads TGCGCCAGCAGCCAAGATACCTCAGGACAGGGTGGAAACACCATATATTTT. Amino acids: CASSQDTSGQGGNTIYF.

This rearrangement joins TRBV9 to TRBJ1-1; possible D gene TRBD1, 5 bases. The CDR3 runs to 13 residues. Trimming stripped 0 bases from V and 8 bases from J, with 11 bases between. Per germline, CDR1 SGDLS and CDR2 YYNGEE. In DNA, the CDR3 is TGTGCCAGCAGCGTAGACCCTTCAGGGGAAGCTTTCTTT. Its protein product is CASSVDPSGEAFF.

This chain links TRBV7-6 with TRBJ2-7; the match to TRBD1 covers 8 bases. The CDR3 spans 15 residues. Trimming removed 1 base from V and 4 bases from J; junction bases left unmatched: 6. Germline assignment: CDR1 SGHVS and CDR2 FNYEAQ. This chain's CDR3 is CASSLETGVGYEQYF. The CDR3 region has the DNA TGTGCCAGCAGCTTAGAGACAGGGGTGGGGTACGAGCAGTACTTC.

The chain combines TRBV4-2 with TRBJ2-5; 7 bases are a match to TRBD2. The germline V gene has CDR1 LGHNA and CDR2 YNFKEQ. The CDR3 spans 16 residues. J gave up 3 bases and V 4 bases, and 11 bases lay outside the gene matches. The CDR3 region is CASSRGSASGEETQYF. DNA for the CDR3: TGTGCCAGCAGCCGAGGTTCCGCTAGCGGAGAAGAGACCCAGTACTTC.